This T cell receptor (beta chain) stems from a study of OX40 agonist ivuxolimab in advanced cancers. Broadly, across the study: Ivuxolimab was a fully human IgG2 agonistic monoclonal antibody targeting the costimulatory receptor OX40 (CD134). Intravenous ivuxolimab was administered to patients every 2 weeks at six dose levels: 0.01, 0.1, 0.3, 1.5, 3 and 10 mg/kg. Among the approximately 50 dose-escalation patients, about 19 had hepatocellular carcinoma, approximately 15 melanoma, 9 renal cell carcinoma and 9 head and neck cancer. A male proportion of 82.7% and a mean age of 60 years, ranging from about 20 to 80, were recorded for the dose-escalation cohort. Patients were allowed to have had prior anti-PD-1, anti-PD-L1 or anti-CTLA-4 therapy, and approximately 40% of the dose-escalation patients had previously received checkpoint inhibitors. Partial responses occurred in three dose-escalation patients: two with cutaneous melanoma and one with hepatocellular carcinoma. Peripheral TCRbeta sequencing aimed to test whether ivuxolimab altered TCR sequence diversity and caused clonal T-cell expansion. The monotherapy dose-escalation portion (N of about 49 patients) of the phase I ivuxolimab trial is reported in the paper.

The trial excluded patients who had a history of autoimmune disease or who were on systemic immunosuppression. Peripheral blood for TCR sequencing was collected from all dose cohorts at baseline, on cycle 4 day 1, and on cycle 7 day 1. Samples came from an open-label, multicenter, first-in-human phase I dose-escalation trial of ivuxolimab. Adults with locally advanced or metastatic head and neck squamous cell, hepatocellular, melanoma or renal cell carcinoma were enrolled in the trial. CD4+ and CD8+ T cells were sorted separately from peripheral blood before TCR sequencing. Genomic DNA was extracted from sorted cells for sequencing of the TCRbeta CDR3 region. The immunoSEQ Assay was used for sequencing of TCRbeta CDR3 regions. TCRdb stores this immuneACCESS table with in-frame sequences only. Part of the clones is absent; in the studies checked, under half of the shortfall reflects unresolved V genes, and no reason is known for the rest. This sample gives 78,000 or so clones in total; approximately 89% of them show up just once. 0.68% of the sample rests with the top ten.

Beyond this particular receptor, the publication reports: After ivuxolimab, CD8+ T cells had more expanded clones than CD4+ T cells on average. Which antigens the clonally expanded peripheral T cells were specific for was not determined. Low levels of normalized T-cell clonal expansion were also seen in some nonresponding patients. In the 0.1-3.0 mg/kg groups, partial responders were among the patients with the lowest normalized peripheral clonal expansion, particularly in CD8+ T cells. At doses of 0.1 to 3.0 mg/kg, clonal expansion of both CD4+ and CD8+ blood T cells was observed from baseline to week 6.

On this clone: There is no known antigen for this receptor. One base away there is no much larger clone; base qualities are not given.

This sequence was found in an adult with an advanced solid tumor such as melanoma, head and neck, liver or kidney cancer. The sample consisted of CD4+ or CD8+ T cells sorted from blood, taken in a trial of the OX40 agonist ivuxolimab.

The base sequence is TGTGCCAGCTCTCCTAGGTCAGACTACTATGGCTACACCTTC. Translated, this gives CASSPRSDYYGYTF. This receptor chain uses TRBV18 and TRBJ1-2; the D gene is not confidently resolved. CDR1 and CDR2 are read off the germline V gene as KGHSH and LQKENI. The CDR3 holds 14 amino acids from the cysteine to the phenylalanine. Of all the DNA, just the CDR3 is kept, 42 bases in frame from base 1. V is reduced by 6 bases and J by 3 bases, leaving a spacing of 14 bases between them.